The 14 T cell receptor beta chains below were found in one sample sequenced in a study of T cells in women clearing cervical HPV infection. The protocol was immunoSEQ multiplex PCR, while the TCRdb copy is restricted to in-frame clones and leaves out a portion. The table for this sample gives 25,000 or so clones. Sample: blood buffy coat. Source of these receptors: a woman between 18 and 70 years old with a cervical HPV16 infection that either progressed to CIN3+ or cleared (not recorded which).

About this clone itself: The read terminates 3 residues ahead of where the CDR3 ends, so the germline J gene completes it. V and J are TRBV20-1 and TRBJ1-5, with D possibly TRBD1 on 5 matching bases. This CDR3 contains 14 residues. Germline CDR1 is DFQATT and CDR2 is SNEGSKA (reference sequence). V dropped 3 bases and J dropped 6 bases, with 15 bases sitting between them. CDR3 protein: CSARRGTGIQPQHF. CDR3 bases read: TGCAGTGCTAGGAGGGGAACAGGTATTCAGCCC.

A note on this clone: The observed sequence ends 3 residues before the CDR3 terminus, with the missing tail filled in from the germline J gene. The chain employs TRBV19 and TRBJ2-3, with a possible D match to TRBD2 (5 bases). The germline CDR1 and CDR2 sequences are LNHDA and SQIVND (reference sequence). The CDR3 runs 14 residues. The CDR3 DNA, read in part, is TGTGCCAGTAGTATCGGGGTAAGCAATCAGCCG. Protein product: CASSIGVSNQP. In full, the CDR3 reads CASSIGVSNQPQYF.

A note on this clone: The CDR3 end is not reached by the read, which stops 3 residues before it; the germline J gene fills it in. V and J are TRBV5-1 and TRBJ1-4; possible D gene TRBD1, 6 bases. V gave up 4 bases and J gave up 0 bases, with 13 bases separating them. The CDR3 consists of 16 residues. Per germline, CDR1 SGHRS and CDR2 YFSETQ. The DNA read from the CDR3 is TGCGCCAGCAGCGCCGCGACAGGTACAACTAATGAAAAA. Its translation: CASSAATGTTNEK. The entire CDR3 reads CASSAATGTTNEKLFF.

With respect to this clone: The read falls 3 residues short of the CDR3 end, and the missing part is taken from the germline J gene. The J gene is TRBJ1-2, the V gene TRBV6-2 or TRBV6-3; the match to TRBD1 covers 10 bases. Germline V gene data show CDR1 as MNHEY and CDR2 as SVGEGT. This CDR3 is 14 amino acids long. V trimming: 6 bases; J trimming: 4 bases; junction bases outside the gene matches: 5. CDR3 DNA (partial): TGTGCCAGCAGCCAGACAGGGGGCAGCTATGGC. Its translation: CASSQTGGSYG. The entire CDR3 protein is CASSQTGGSYGYTF.

Details on this clone: The read ends 3 residues early relative to the CDR3; the germline J gene fills the gap. This chain connects TRBV20-1 to TRBJ2-3; TRBD1 matches 10 bases. Germline CDR1 DFQATT, CDR2 SNEGSKA (reference sequence). This CDR3 comprises 15 residues. The junction had 8 bases not matched to a gene; V was cut back by 4 bases and J by 4 bases. The sequenced CDR3 bases are TGCAGTGCTAAGCGACAGGGGGCGCGCCCAGATACG. Translated, it gives CSAKRQGARPDT. The complete CDR3 reads CSAKRQGARPDTQYF.

The CDR3 sequence is CASSDRSGANVLTF. The sequenced part of the CDR3 DNA is TGTGCCAGCAGCGACAGGTCTGGGGCCAACGTC. The rearrangement uses TRBV7-3 and TRBJ2-6; D perhaps matches TRBD1 (6 bases). From the germline J gene comes the end of the CDR3, since the read stops 3 residues before it. Trimming shortened V by 5 bases and J by 1 base, and 6 bases separated the two germline ends. Germline CDR1 SGHTA, CDR2 FQGTGA. The CDR3 sequence is 14 residues long. Supplemented by reference TRBV7-3 and TRBJ2-6, the full variable domain reads GAGVSQTPSNKVTEKGKYVELRCDPISGHTALYWYRQSLGQGPEFLIYFQGTGAADDSGLPNDRFFAVRPEGSVSTLKIQRTERGDSAVYLCASSDRSGANVLTFGAGSRLTVL.

With regard to this clone: The CDR3 extends 3 residues past the end of the read, so its final part is completed from the germline J gene. Different DNA sequences within this sample yield the same CDR3. The chain uses TRBV18 and TRBJ2-7, with D possibly TRBD1 on 5 matching bases. V dropped 3 bases and J dropped 3 bases, with 9 bases sitting between them. CDR1 and CDR2 (germline): KGHSH, LQKENI. This CDR3 spans 13 amino acids. The covered CDR3 bases are TGTGCCAGCTCACCGACAGTGAGCTACGAG. This sequence encodes CASSPTVSYE. The whole CDR3 protein is CASSPTVSYEQYF.

Remarks on this clone: The CDR3 is cut off 3 residues early in the read; its end comes from the germline J gene. The chain joins TRBV12-3 or TRBV12-4 to TRBJ2-7, with D unresolved. The CDR3 is 11 residues long. The V gene lost 5 bases and the J gene lost 3 bases, with 5 bases spanning the gap. The covered CDR3 bases are TGTGCCAGCAGTGTACACTACGAG. This gives the protein CASSVHYE. The whole CDR3 sequence reads CASSVHYEQYF.

On this clone: The read falls 3 residues short of the CDR3 end, and the missing part is taken from the germline J gene. The gene calls are TRBV20-1 and TRBJ2-7; D gene ambiguous. This CDR3 spans 13 amino acids. Germline loops: CDR1 DFQATT, CDR2 SNEGSKA (reference sequence). Trimming left V 1 base short and J 3 bases short, with 10 bases between. The sequenced CDR3 bases are TGCAGTGCTAGAGTCGGTTCCAACTACGAG. Translated: CSARVGSNYE. The complete CDR3 protein is CSARVGSNYEQYF.

Worth noting for this clone: The read falls 3 residues short of the CDR3 end, and the missing part is taken from the germline J gene. The chain employs TRBV6-1 and TRBJ2-7, with D possibly TRBD1 on 6 matching bases. The CDR3 is 18 residues long. The V end was cut by 0 bases, the J end by 3 bases, with 21 bases between. Germline V gene sequence: CDR1 MNHNS, CDR2 SASEGT. This CDR3 is CASSEASGWDTGFYEQYF. The CDR3 DNA, read in part, is TGTGCCAGCAGTGAAGCGTCGGGGTGGGACACGGGTTTCTACGAG.

With respect to this clone: The CDR3 end lies 3 residues beyond the end of the read and is filled in from the germline J gene. The rearrangement uses TRBV19 and TRBJ1-4, with 10 nucleotides matching TRBD1. The CDR3 is 14 residues long. Unmatched junction bases numbered 7, after V lost 5 bases and J lost 10 bases. The germline V gene has CDR1 LNHDA and CDR2 SQIVND (reference sequence). CDR3: CASSPGQGRGKLFF. Incomplete CDR3 DNA: TGTGCCAGTAGTCCGGGACAGGGGAGAGGAAAA.

The CDR3 bases that were read are TGTGCCAGCAGCTCGCAGGTTAACGGGGAG. It specifies CASSSQVNGE. The whole CDR3 sequence reads CASSSQVNGELFF. The V gene is TRBV7-7, the J gene TRBJ2-2; D unresolved. The read is 3 residues too short to cover the CDR3 end, so that end is filled in from the germline J gene. Germline lookup yields CDR1 SSHAT and CDR2 FNYEAQ (reference sequence). The V and J ends lost 4 bases and 7 bases respectively, with 10 bases between them. The CDR3 is 13 residues long.

Worth noting for this clone: The read ends 3 residues shy of where the CDR3 ends; the end is completed using the germline J gene. This sequence joins TRBV20-1 and TRBJ2-7, with 14 bases that match TRBD2. Trimming removed 6 bases from V and 4 bases from J; junction bases left unmatched: 11. Germline CDR1 and CDR2: DFQATT and SNEGSKA (reference sequence). The CDR3 length is 16 residues. The CDR3: CSALPVWTSGRYEQYF. CDR3 DNA (partial): TGCAGTGCCCTACCAGTTTGGACTAGCGGGAGGTACGAG.

In regard to this clone: The read ends 3 residues before the CDR3 terminus; that terminus is restored from the germline J gene. The genes are TRBV10-3 and TRBJ2-3, with D possibly TRBD2 on 6 matching bases. Germline V gene data show CDR1 as ENHRY and CDR2 as SYGVKD. CDR3 length equals 13 residues. The chain's CDR3 is CAIRGAVQETQYF. CDR3 bases read: TGTGCCATCCGCGGGGCAGTCCAAGAGACG.